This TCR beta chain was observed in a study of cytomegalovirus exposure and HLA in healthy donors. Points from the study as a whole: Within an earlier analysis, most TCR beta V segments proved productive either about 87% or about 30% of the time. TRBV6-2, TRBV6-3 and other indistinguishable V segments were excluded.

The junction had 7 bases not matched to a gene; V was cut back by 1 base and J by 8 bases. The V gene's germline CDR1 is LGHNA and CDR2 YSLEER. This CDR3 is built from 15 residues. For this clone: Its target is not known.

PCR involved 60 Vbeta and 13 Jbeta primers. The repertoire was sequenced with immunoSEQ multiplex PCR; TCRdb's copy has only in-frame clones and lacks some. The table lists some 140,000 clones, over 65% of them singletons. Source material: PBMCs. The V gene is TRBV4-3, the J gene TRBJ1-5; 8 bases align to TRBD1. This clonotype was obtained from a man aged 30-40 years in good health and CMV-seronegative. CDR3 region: CASSQAAGGREPQHF. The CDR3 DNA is TGCGCCAGCAGCCAAGCGGCAGGGGGCCGTGAGCCCCAGCATTTT.